This T cell receptor (beta chain) was recovered during a study of T cell responses to AZD1222 COVID-19 vaccine. The repertoire was sequenced with immunoSEQ multiplex PCR; TCRdb's copy has only in-frame clones and lacks some. The table has 140,000 to 150,000 clones, 85% to 95% seen once. The CDR3 contains 13 residues. V lost 5 bases, J lost 5 bases, and 10 bases lay in between. The V gene's germline CDR1 is SNHLY and CDR2 FYNNEI. The receptor's source is an adult who had recovered from COVID-19. V usage is TRBV2 and J usage is TRBJ2-1; D is undetermined. The material sequenced was peripheral blood, taken after recovery from COVID-19. The chain's CDR3 is CASSTGFNNEQFF. The CDR3 bases are TGTGCCAGCAGTACGGGTTTTAACAATGAGCAGTTCTTC.